This T cell receptor (beta chain) was documented in a study of shared clonotypes between healthy human individuals. Trimming removed 0 bases at V and 1 base at J, with 10 bases between. The CDR3 totals 15 residues. The germline V gene encodes CDR1 SGDLS and CDR2 YYNGEE. Assay used: immunoSEQ multiplex PCR; TCRdb lists only in-frame clones, some missing. The table includes about 320,000 clones, around 87% detected once. Sequencing was carried out using memory CD8+ T cells sorted from blood. This sample's subset: CD45RO+ cells pooled with CCR7-negative TemRA cells. The chain links TRBV9 to TRBJ1-2, with D maybe TRBD1 (5 bases). This TCR was sampled from a young man in good health. The CDR3 spells CASSVGTGLNYGYTF. The CDR3 nucleotides are TGTGCCAGCAGCGTAGGTACAGGACTTAACTATGGCTACACCTTC.